This record looks at one TCR beta chain sequence and its context. Its target antigen remains unknown. One base away there is no much larger clone; base qualities are not given. Collaborating institutions collected whole blood in K2EDTA tubes following their own protocols. For TCRbeta analysis, collaborator samples were shipped as frozen whole blood, as isolated PBMCs, or as DNA extracted from either sample type. Trimming accounts for 0 bases at V and 9 bases at J, while the number of junction bases matched to no gene is 7. From the cysteine through the phenylalanine, the CDR3 covers 15 amino acids. The retained sequence is limited to the CDR3, 45 bases, with the frame set at the first base. The germline V gene sets CDR1 to SGDLS and CDR2 to YYNGEE. The data stem from a study of blood T cell repertoires in COVID-19 (dated by TCRdb to between 2020 and 2021). Regarding the research as a whole: Samples covering the acute and convalescent phases of COVID-19 were provided by collaborators in the United States, Italy and Spain. The sample metadata nearly always contained a de-identified subject ID, COVID-19 status, age in years and sex. The material from the prospective study consisted of cDNA or gDNA derived from T cells, B-cell-depleted T cells, or PBMCs. The dataset comprised deeply sampled blood TCRbeta repertoires from subjects exposed to, actively infected with, or recovered from COVID-19. HLA class I and class II types, where available, came from metadata supplied by the sample provider rather than from assay-based typing. A freely available public database, intended as a resource for researchers studying the immune response to SARS-CoV-2, is where the repertoires were released. The samples were drawn from two sources: the first 160 participants of the ongoing ImmuneRACE study, and 1,254 subjects contributed by 6 global collaborators. Beyond this particular receptor, the publication reports: How much clinical and demographic metadata was included differed by source and by participant, and the metadata was provided uncurated.

TCRbeta CDR3 regions were amplified from genomic DNA using the immunoSEQ Assay, a bias-controlled multiplex PCR. On the study's bioinformatics: The number of nucleated cells in each sample was estimated by amplification of reference gene primers within the assay. To quantify the absolute abundance of each unique TCRbeta CDR3 rearrangement, sequence reads were collapsed and filtered. For each sample, productive Simpson clonality was calculated as the square root of Simpson's diversity index over productive rearrangements. TCRdb mirrors the immuneACCESS table, restricted to in-frame sequences. Some clones are absent from its copies; in checked studies, under half trace to an unresolved V gene, and the reason for the others is unknown. That table gives V, J and clone size, and the DNA gave D and trimming. The table for this sample lists tens of thousands of clones; around 79% of them were counted only once. The ten most abundant clones make up more than 3% of the sample.

The sequenced sample was peripheral blood. The chain is assembled from TRBV9 and TRBJ2-1; the central 9 bases match TRBD2. This receptor was taken from a man in his 60s with acute or convalescent COVID-19. The CDR3 protein is CASSVGGLAGSEQFF. The base sequence is TGTGCCAGCAGCGTAGGGGGGCTAGCGGGATCTGAGCAGTTCTTC.